This T cell receptor beta chain derives from a study of Tregs in tolerant kidney transplant recipients. At the level of the study: Mixed chimerism was transient after nonmyeloablative marrow transplants from related graft donors. Study results and limitations: Changing PCR primers prevented nucleotide comparison between some patients' samples. No direct test of biological reproducibility was done here.

Clones were sequenced by immunoSEQ multiplex PCR, and TCRdb holds only the in-frame ones, with some missing. Found here are approximately 69,000 clones, about 88% of them singletons; the top ten hold about 0.37%. Unstimulated Tregs (CD4+CD25+CD127-) and CD4+CD25- non-Tregs were sorted from PBMCs. To note about this clone: Its antigen remains unidentified.

The CDR3 spans 13 residues. Unmatched junction bases numbered 6, after V lost 7 bases and J lost 4 bases. The sample in question was CD4+ T cells from blood, obtained before the transplant. The sequence was obtained from a human donor who received a combined kidney and bone marrow transplant. This chain uses TRBV6-7 with TRBJ2-7; 8 positions agree with TRBD2. TRBV6-7 is treated as an ORF (open reading frame) with a function not yet certain. CDR3 protein: CASMPGGGYEQYF. In nucleotides, the CDR3 is TGTGCCAGCATGCCCGGGGGGGGGTACGAGCAGTACTTC.